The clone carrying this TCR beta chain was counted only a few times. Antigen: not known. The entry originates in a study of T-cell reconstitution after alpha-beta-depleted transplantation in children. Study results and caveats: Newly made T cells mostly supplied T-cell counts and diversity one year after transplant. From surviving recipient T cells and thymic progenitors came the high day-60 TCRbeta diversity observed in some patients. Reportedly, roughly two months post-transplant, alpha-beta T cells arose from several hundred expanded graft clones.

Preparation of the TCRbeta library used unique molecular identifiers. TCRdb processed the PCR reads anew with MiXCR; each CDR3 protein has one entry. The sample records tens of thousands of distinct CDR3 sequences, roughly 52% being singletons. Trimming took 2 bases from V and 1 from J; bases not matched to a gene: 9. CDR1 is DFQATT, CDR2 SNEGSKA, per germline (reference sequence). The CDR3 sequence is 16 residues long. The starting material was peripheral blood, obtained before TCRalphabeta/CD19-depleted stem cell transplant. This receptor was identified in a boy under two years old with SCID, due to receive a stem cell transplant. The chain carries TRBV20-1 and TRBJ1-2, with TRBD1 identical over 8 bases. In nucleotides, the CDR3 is TGCAGTGCTAGACGAGACGACAGGGGCCTTAACTATGGCTACACCTTC. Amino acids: CSARRDDRGLNYGYTF.